This T cell receptor beta chain emerged from a study of blood T cell repertoires in COVID-19. The overall study: Nucleic acid was either cDNA or gDNA, and it came from T cells, B-cell-depleted T cells, or PBMCs.

The CDR3 is made up of 13 amino acids. V was shortened by 5 bases and J by 0 bases, with 10 bases between the two germline ends. The germline V gene has CDR1 GTSNPN and CDR2 SVGIG (reference sequence). Per the original data handling: Researchers report that nucleated cell counts were estimated from reference gene primer amplification. Libraries were prepared by immunoSEQ multiplex PCR; TCRdb keeps only in-frame clonotypes and omits some of them. Clone size and the V and J calls come from that table; the DNA yielded D and trimming. The sample carries more than 450,000 clones, 75% to 90% recorded once. Participants came from some 23 US areas, aged roughly 18 to 89 years. For recovered donors of Cohort 3, there were two negative PCRs, clearance, or symptom resolution.

The clonotype originates from a woman aged 18 to 35 who had recovered from COVID-19. J is TRBJ1-2 and V is TRBV30; perhaps TRBD1 as D (6 bases). The sequenced material came from PBMCs or T cells enriched from blood (not recorded which). CDR3 bases: TGTGCCTGGGGGGGCAGGGCTAACTATGGCTACACCTTC. This gives the protein CAWGGRANYGYTF.